The rows below give T cell receptor beta chains drawn from one sample of a study of PD-L1 blockade in urothelial cancer. Libraries were prepared by immunoSEQ multiplex PCR; TCRdb keeps only in-frame clonotypes and omits some of them. The repertoire holds 55,000 to 85,000 clones, with 65% to 85% as singletons. Source: PBMCs, taken around atezolizumab (anti-PD-L1) treatment. Every receptor here comes from a woman between 70 and 85 years old with urothelial cancer. The CDR3 runs from the conserved cysteine through the conserved F or W. D genes are given only for firm matches. The size entry is marked missing in some rows and otherwise reads once, few, many or a size class.

J: TRBJ1-6; V: TRBV7-2; size: NA; D: NA; CDR3: CASSPRGTYNSPLHF; DNA: TGTGCCAGCAGCCCCAGGGGTACCTATAATTCACCCCTCCACTTT
J: TRBJ2-3; V: TRBV5-1; size: few; D: NA; CDR3: CASSLATGALADTQYF; DNA: TGCGCCAGCAGCTTGGCCACGGGAGCGCTGGCAGATACGCAGTATTTT
J: TRBJ2-3; V: TRBV27; size: once; D: TRBD2; CDR3: CASSFSGGADTQYF; DNA: TGTGCCAGCAGTTTTAGCGGGGGGGCAGATACGCAGTATTTT
J: TRBJ2-4; V: TRBV9; size: NA; D: NA; CDR3: CASSVTGRDIQYF; DNA: TGTGCCAGCAGCGTGACAGGAAGGGACATTCAGTACTTC
J: TRBJ1-2; V: TRBV2; size: NA; D: TRBD1; CDR3: CASSGRSGTVQYGYTF; DNA: TGTGCCAGCAGTGGAAGATCGGGGACAGTGCAATATGGCTACACCTTC
J: TRBJ1-4; V: TRBV7-9; size: NA; D: TRBD1; CDR3: CASSSQPLDRGREKLFF; DNA: TGTGCCAGCAGCTCCCAACCCCTGGACAGGGGGCGGGAAAAACTGTTTTTT
J: TRBJ1-5; V: TRBV15; size: few; D: TRBD1; CDR3: CATSRDGSGGEPQHF; DNA: TGTGCCACCAGCAGAGATGGGTCAGGGGGAGAGCCCCAGCATTTT
J: TRBJ2-3; V: TRBV4-1; size: NA; D: NA; CDR3: CASSQGQISTDTQYF; DNA: TGCGCCAGCAGCCAAGGTCAAATTAGCACAGATACGCAGTATTTT
J: TRBJ1-1; V: TRBV9; size: NA; D: TRBD1; CDR3: CASSVDRAMNTEAFF; DNA: TGTGCCAGCAGCGTTGACAGGGCCATGAACACTGAAGCTTTCTTT
J: TRBJ1-5; V: TRBV5-8; size: NA; D: TRBD1; CDR3: CASSLDRGDQPQHF; DNA: TGTGCCAGCAGCTTGGACAGGGGGGATCAGCCCCAGCATTTT
J: TRBJ2-3; V: TRBV15; size: NA; D: TRBD2; CDR3: CATSPEGVLAGRRDTQYF; DNA: TGTGCCACCAGTCCGGAAGGGGTGCTAGCGGGGAGGCGAGATACGCAGTATTTT
J: TRBJ1-1; V: TRBV7-9; size: NA; D: NA; CDR3: CASSLVQGPNTEAFF; DNA: TGTGCCAGCAGCTTAGTTCAGGGCCCGAACACTGAAGCTTTCTTT
J: TRBJ2-2; V: TRBV6-6; size: NA; D: TRBD2; CDR3: CASSYRLAGNTGELFF; DNA: TGTGCCAGCAGTTACCGCCTAGCGGGAAACACCGGGGAGCTGTTTTTT
J: TRBJ2-1; V: TRBV4-1; size: NA; D: NA; CDR3: CASSPLTGVRTYNEQFF; DNA: TGCGCCAGCAGCCCACTGACGGGGGTCCGGACCTACAATGAGCAGTTCTTC
J: TRBJ1-3; V: TRBV6-5; size: few; D: TRBD1; CDR3: CASTPGQGLTIYF; DNA: TGTGCCAGCACCCCGGGACAGGGTCTCACCATATATTTT
J: TRBJ2-5; V: TRBV5-1; size: NA; D: TRBD1; CDR3: CASSRTGGKGETQYF; DNA: TGCGCCAGCAGCCGGACAGGGGGCAAGGGAGAGACCCAGTACTTC
J: TRBJ1-1; V: TRBV30; size: NA; D: NA; CDR3: CAWLDNVDSEAFF; DNA: TGTGCCTGGTTGGACAACGTAGATTCTGAAGCTTTCTTT
J: TRBJ2-7; V: TRBV9; size: NA; D: TRBD2; CDR3: CASSEAGTSSYEQYF; DNA: TGTGCCAGCAGCGAGGCCGGGACTAGCTCCTACGAGCAGTACTTC
J: TRBJ2-6; V: TRBV7-3; size: NA; D: NA; CDR3: CASSLTGGAAGANVLTF; DNA: TGTGCCAGCAGCTTAACGGGGGGTGCAGCTGGGGCCAACGTCCTGACTTTC
J: TRBJ2-1; V: TRBV7-9; size: NA; D: NA; CDR3: CASSLVGQGSENEQFF; DNA: TGTGCCAGCAGCTTAGTAGGCCAGGGGAGCGAGAATGAGCAGTTCTTC
J: TRBJ1-3; V: TRBV4-1; size: NA; D: NA; CDR3: CASSQTGSPGNTIYF; DNA: TGCGCCAGCAGCCAAACAGGGAGTCCTGGAAACACCATATATTTT
J: TRBJ1-3; V: TRBV28; size: NA; D: TRBD1; CDR3: CASSYGDRGSSGNTIYF; DNA: TGTGCCAGCAGTTACGGGGACAGGGGCTCCTCTGGAAACACCATATATTTT
J: TRBJ1-3; V: TRBV5-1; size: NA; D: NA; CDR3: CASSFTGLAGPGNTIYF; DNA: TGCGCCAGCAGCTTTACGGGCCTAGCCGGCCCTGGAAACACCATATATTTT
J: TRBJ2-5; V: TRBV10-2; size: NA; D: NA; CDR3: CASSESLGGGQETQYF; DNA: TGCGCCAGCAGTGAGTCGTTAGGGGGTGGGCAAGAGACCCAGTACTTC
J: TRBJ1-2; V: TRBV6-4; size: NA; D: NA; CDR3: CASSDATLRYTF; DNA: TGTGCCAGCAGTGACGCGACACTTCGGTACACCTTC
J: TRBJ1-2; V: TRBV5-8; size: once; D: NA; CDR3: CASSLGTADYGYTF; DNA: TGTGCCAGCAGCTTGGGGACAGCGGATTATGGCTACACCTTC
J: TRBJ2-1; V: TRBV11-2; size: NA; D: NA; CDR3: CASSLAVNARNEQFF; DNA: TGTGCCAGCAGCTTAGCGGTTAACGCTCGCAATGAGCAGTTCTTC
J: TRBJ1-1; V: TRBV7-2; size: NA; D: NA; CDR3: CASSYGVGHGFTEAFF; DNA: TGTGCCAGCAGCTATGGTGTGGGACACGGATTCACTGAAGCTTTCTTT
J: TRBJ2-2; V: TRBV7-3; size: NA; D: NA; CDR3: CASSLTGDTHTGELFF; DNA: TGTGCCAGCAGCTTAACGGGGGACACACACACCGGGGAGCTGTTTTTT
J: TRBJ1-1; V: TRBV29-1; size: NA; D: NA; CDR3: CSGSRTALEGEAFF; DNA: TGCAGCGGTTCTCGGACAGCTCTAGAGGGTGAAGCTTTCTTT
J: TRBJ2-2; V: TRBV6-5; size: NA; D: TRBD2; CDR3: CASTLGLVNTGELFF; DNA: TGTGCCAGCACCTTGGGACTAGTGAACACCGGGGAGCTGTTTTTT
J: TRBJ1-5; V: TRBV27; size: NA; D: NA; CDR3: CASSPMTGSNQPQHF; DNA: TGTGCCAGCAGTCCAATGACAGGAAGCAATCAGCCCCAGCATTTT
J: TRBJ2-1; V: TRBV9; size: NA; D: NA; CDR3: CASSASFNEQFF; DNA: TGTGCCAGCAGCGCGTCGTTTAATGAGCAGTTCTTC
J: TRBJ2-3; V: TRBV15; size: NA; D: TRBD1; CDR3: CATSRGDRGADTQYF; DNA: TGTGCCACCAGCAGAGGGGACAGGGGAGCAGATACGCAGTATTTT
J: TRBJ2-3; V: TRBV7-9; size: NA; D: TRBD1; CDR3: CASSPFGQGRGDTQYF; DNA: TGTGCCAGCAGCCCATTCGGACAGGGGAGGGGGGATACGCAGTATTTT
J: TRBJ2-7; V: TRBV4-3; size: few; D: TRBD2; CDR3: CASSQGTSGGYEQYF; DNA: TGCGCCAGCAGCCAAGGGACTAGCGGGGGGTACGAGCAGTACTTC
J: TRBJ1-5; V: TRBV30; size: once; D: TRBD1; CDR3: CAWSQSRTGPNQPQHF; DNA: TGTGCCTGGAGCCAAAGTAGGACAGGTCCCAATCAGCCCCAGCATTTT
J: TRBJ2-7; V: TRBV4-2; size: NA; D: TRBD1; CDR3: CASSPGQGGSYEQYF; DNA: TGTGCCAGCAGCCCTGGACAGGGTGGGTCCTACGAGCAGTACTTC
J: TRBJ2-2; V: TRBV6-6; size: NA; D: NA; CDR3: CASSYVRSRTGELFF; DNA: TGTGCCAGCAGTTACGTCAGGTCACGTACCGGGGAGCTGTTTTTT
J: TRBJ2-4; V: TRBV15; size: medium-sized; D: NA; CDR3: CATSRDNGAAKNIQYF; DNA: TGTGCCACCAGCAGAGATAATGGGGCGGCCAAAAACATTCAGTACTTC
J: TRBJ1-4; V: TRBV6-5; size: NA; D: NA; CDR3: CASSQARGEKLFF; DNA: TGTGCCAGCAGCCAGGCGCGGGGGGAAAAACTGTTTTTT
J: TRBJ2-7; V: TRBV2; size: NA; D: TRBD1; CDR3: CASKGTDYEQYF; DNA: TGTGCCAGCAAGGGGACAGACTACGAGCAGTACTTC
J: TRBJ1-5; V: TRBV14; size: NA; D: NA; CDR3: CASSQEWGLDRPYNQPQHF; DNA: TGTGCCAGCAGCCAAGAATGGGGCTTGGACAGACCTTACAATCAGCCCCAGCATTTT
J: TRBJ2-7; V: TRBV19; size: NA; D: NA; CDR3: CASSVLQGGINEQYF; DNA: TGTGCCAGTAGTGTCCTCCAGGGGGGAATCAACGAGCAGTACTTC
J: TRBJ2-1; V: TRBV11-3; size: once; D: TRBD2; CDR3: CASSFGGSWTNEQFF; DNA: TGTGCCAGCAGCTTCGGCGGGAGTTGGACCAATGAGCAGTTCTTC
J: TRBJ2-2; V: TRBV5-1; size: NA; D: NA; CDR3: CASSRDGLANTGELFF; DNA: TGCGCCAGCAGCCGGGATGGTCTAGCGAACACCGGGGAGCTGTTTTTT
J: TRBJ2-7; V: TRBV5-1; size: NA; D: TRBD1; CDR3: CASSLGAGGMNEQYF; DNA: TGCGCCAGCAGCTTGGGAGCAGGGGGTATGAACGAGCAGTACTTC
J: TRBJ2-7; V: TRBV2; size: NA; D: NA; CDR3: CASSGMTNPYEQYF; DNA: TGTGCCAGCAGTGGGATGACAAATCCTTACGAGCAGTACTTC
J: TRBJ2-6; V: TRBV10-2; size: NA; D: TRBD2; CDR3: CASSDTSGGGANVLTF; DNA: TGCGCCAGCAGTGATACTAGCGGGGGTGGGGCCAACGTCCTGACTTTC
J: TRBJ2-2; V: TRBV6-5; size: NA; D: TRBD1; CDR3: CASGQGTFTGELFF; DNA: TGTGCCAGTGGACAGGGGACTTTCACCGGGGAGCTGTTTTTT
J: TRBJ2-6; V: TRBV5-1; size: NA; D: NA; CDR3: CASSARGTLLPDFSGANVLTF; DNA: TGCGCCAGCAGCGCCCGTGGGACACTTCTGCCCGATTTCTCTGGGGCCAACGTCCTGACTTTC
J: TRBJ2-2; V: TRBV30; size: NA; D: TRBD1; CDR3: CAWRDRANTGELFF; DNA: TGTGCCTGGAGGGACAGGGCGAACACCGGGGAGCTGTTTTTT
J: TRBJ2-1; V: TRBV5-5; size: once; D: NA; CDR3: CASSTTGTTSLNEQFF; DNA: TGTGCCAGCAGCACAACCGGGACAACCTCCCTCAATGAGCAGTTCTTC
J: TRBJ2-3; V: TRBV28; size: NA; D: TRBD2; CDR3: CASNGGSTDTQYF; DNA: TGTGCCAGCAATGGCGGGAGTACAGATACGCAGTATTTT
J: TRBJ1-5; V: TRBV5-6; size: NA; D: NA; CDR3: CASSSQGADSNQPQHF; DNA: TGTGCCAGCAGCTCACAGGGTGCAGATAGCAATCAGCCCCAGCATTTT